The present T cell receptor (beta chain) was sequenced within a study of blood T cell repertoires in COVID-19. Study-wide background: T cells, B-cell-depleted T cells, or PBMCs supplied cDNA or gDNA.

In its sample, this clone was seen once. Original methodology: For nucleated cells, counts were estimated from reference gene primer amplification. The protocol was immunoSEQ multiplex PCR, while the TCRdb copy is restricted to in-frame clones and leaves out a portion. For V, J and clone size, that table is used; D and trimming come from the DNA. The table includes 30,000 or so clones, approximately 91% detected once. CDR1 is PRHDT and CDR2 is FYEKMQ in the germline V gene (reference sequence). The germline V and J ends were trimmed by 1 base and 4 bases, with 8 bases remaining between them. The CDR3 has 13 residues.

This sequence was found in a human donor with active COVID-19. The donor label of this sample is uncertain. The chain joins TRBV13 to TRBJ2-7; D possibly corresponds to TRBD2 (5 bases). The sample was peripheral blood. DNA of the CDR3: TGTGCCAGCAGCTTAGCCGGGGTGTACGAGCAGTACTTC. Translated: CASSLAGVYEQYF.